The T cell receptor (beta chain) described here comes from a study of T cell repertoires in cytomegalovirus infection (dated by TCRdb to the late 2010s). A note on the overall study: Peptide stimulations targeted recently identified HLA-C-restricted CMV epitopes, whose presentation resists viral immunomodulation, together with well-studied HLA-B-restricted epitopes. Donor HLA type was relevant to the analysis, because carriage of CMV infection together with the matching HLA type was indicated by public TCR beta signatures.

General findings and caveats noted by the study authors: In both this cohort and an independent cohort of a few hundred donors, the cumulative frequency of public TCR beta family members distinguished carriers of CMV infection plus the relevant HLA type. The ex vivo response was dominated by HLA-C-restricted CMV-specific TCR beta clonotypes, which also provided the single most frequent clonotype in two of eight donors.

The CDR3 measures 11 amino acids from cysteine to phenylalanine. Solely the CDR3 DNA is kept, with 33 bases framed from the first base. The junction carries 4 bases between V and J, which are trimmed by 0 bases and 11 bases respectively. Taken from the germline V gene (reference sequence), the CDR1 and CDR2 loops are SEHNR and FQNEAQ. With respect to this clonotype: The specificity of this receptor is unknown. Base-call qualities are not available, and no considerably larger clone is one nucleotide away.

Per the publication, the treatment or condition label means: in vitro stimulation with specific CMV peptide epitopes to enrich CMV-specific T cells. The instrument was an Illumina HiSeq 1500. TCRdb trimmed the raw reads at Q25, called clones with MiXCR and kept productive beta chains. When rows share a CDR3 protein, they turn into one entry using the most common DNA and genes. The sample contains about 890,000 distinct CDR3 sequences, roughly a third of them found a single time. Clones ranked in the top ten supply about an eighth of the sample. The TCR was taken from a human donor in good health (CMV status not recorded). Some clones in this sample may be carry-over from other donors' samples. This specimen was cultured CD8+ T cells from PBMCs, taken from culture after CMV antigen stimulation. The sequence joins TRBV7-9 to TRBJ1-4; the D gene identity is not certain. The DNA reads as follows: TGTGCCAGCAGCTTAGCGAACAAACTGTTTTTT. This encodes CASSLANKLFF.